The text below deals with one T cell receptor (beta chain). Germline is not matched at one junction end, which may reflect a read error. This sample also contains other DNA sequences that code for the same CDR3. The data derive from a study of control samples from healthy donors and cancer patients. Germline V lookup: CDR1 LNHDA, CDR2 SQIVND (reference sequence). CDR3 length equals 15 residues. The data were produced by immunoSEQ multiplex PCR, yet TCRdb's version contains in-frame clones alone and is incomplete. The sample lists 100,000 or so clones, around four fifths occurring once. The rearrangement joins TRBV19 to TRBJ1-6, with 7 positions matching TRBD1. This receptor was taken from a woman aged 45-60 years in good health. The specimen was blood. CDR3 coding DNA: TGCGCCAGTAGTAAGAACCGGGACAGTAATTCACCCCTCCACTTT. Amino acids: CASSKNRDSNSPLHF.